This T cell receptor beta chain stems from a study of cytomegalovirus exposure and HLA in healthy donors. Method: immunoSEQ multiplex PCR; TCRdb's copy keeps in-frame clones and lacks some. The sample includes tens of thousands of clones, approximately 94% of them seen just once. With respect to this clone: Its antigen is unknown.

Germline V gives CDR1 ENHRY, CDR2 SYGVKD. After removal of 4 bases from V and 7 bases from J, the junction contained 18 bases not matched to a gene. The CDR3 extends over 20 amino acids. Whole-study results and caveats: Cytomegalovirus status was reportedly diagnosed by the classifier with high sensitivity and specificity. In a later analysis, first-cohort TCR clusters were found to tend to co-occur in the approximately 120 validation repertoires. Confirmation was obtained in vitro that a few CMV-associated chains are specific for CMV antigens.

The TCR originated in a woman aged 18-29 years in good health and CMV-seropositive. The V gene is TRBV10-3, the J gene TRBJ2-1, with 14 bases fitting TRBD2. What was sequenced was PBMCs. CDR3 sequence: CAISGSPPMTSGGAGNEQFF. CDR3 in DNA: TGTGCCATCAGTGGGTCCCCCCCCATGACTAGCGGGGGGGCGGGAAATGAGCAGTTCTTC.